Presented here are 14 T cell receptor beta chains from one specimen sequenced in a study of blood T cell repertoires in COVID-19. The protocol was immunoSEQ multiplex PCR, while the TCRdb copy is restricted to in-frame clones and leaves out a portion. The data contain more than 150,000 clones, 60% to 85% of them seen just once; the ten biggest clones take up 17%. Sequencing input: peripheral blood. These receptors were taken from a man in his 60s with active or convalescent COVID-19.

The gene calls are TRBV7-2 and TRBJ2-4; 10 nucleotides line up with TRBD1. The CDR3 loop spans 14 amino acids. Trimming removed 5 bases from V and 8 bases from J; junction bases left unmatched: 6. Per germline, CDR1 SGHTA and CDR2 FQGNSA. The CDR3 DNA follows: TGTGCCAGCAGCCTCGGGACAGGGGTAGACATTCAGTACTTC. Translated, it gives CASSLGTGVDIQYF.

The chain is built from TRBV11-2 and TRBJ2-5; 9 bases are shared with TRBD1. V shed 7 bases, J shed 5 bases, and the junction held 11 bases outside the gene matches. The CDR3 has 15 amino acids. Germline assignment: CDR1 SGHAT and CDR2 FQNNGV. This CDR3 reads CASTRGQGPAETQYF. CDR3 nucleotide sequence: TGTGCCAGCACCAGAGGACAGGGGCCCGCCGAGACCCAGTACTTC.

The rearrangement links TRBV10-3 to TRBJ2-7; 11 bases are a match to TRBD2. The V segment lost 0 bases and the J segment 2 bases; nucleotides outside the gene matches: 3. The CDR3 has 16 residues. Germline V CDR1 and CDR2: ENHRY, SYGVKD. The CDR3 region has the DNA TGTGCCATCAGTGAGTCGTCACTAGCGGGAGCCTACGAGCAGTACTTC. Encoded protein: CAISESSLAGAYEQYF.

V is TRBV10-3 and J is TRBJ2-7; unclear D gene. CDR3 length equals 12 residues. Trimming stripped 10 bases from V and 2 bases from J, with 12 bases between. CDR1 and CDR2 from the germline V gene are ENHRY and SYGVKD. CDR3 DNA: TGTGCCACAATTGACACAGCCTACGAGCAGTACTTC. Its protein product is CATIDTAYEQYF.

CDR3 DNA: TGTGCCAGCAGTTACCTCGACGGAGAGGAACCCTACGAGCAGTACTTC. Amino acid sequence: CASSYLDGEEPYEQYF. The chain recombines TRBV6-2 or TRBV6-3 with TRBJ2-7; D ambiguous. There are 16 residues in the CDR3. V was shortened by 2 bases and J by 2 bases, with 16 bases between the two germline ends. Germline V gives CDR1 MNHEY, CDR2 SVGEGT.

V is TRBV6-5 and J is TRBJ2-7; a possible D gene is TRBD1 (7 bases). Trimming took 4 bases from V and 3 from J, leaving 19 bases between them. The CDR3 covers 16 residues. Germline lookup yields CDR1 MNHEY and CDR2 SVGAGI. The CDR3 spells CASSSGGQGAYYEQYF. Written as DNA, the CDR3 is TGTGCCAGCAGTTCAGGGGGGCAGGGCGCTTACTACGAGCAGTACTTC.

The rearrangement links TRBV28 to TRBJ2-3; D uncertain. V was cut by 7 bases and J by 3 bases, with 14 bases left in between. The CDR3 totals 14 residues. Germline loops: CDR1 MDHEN, CDR2 SYDVKM. For the CDR3, the DNA is TGTGCCAGCACATGGGTAGGAGAGACAGATACGCAGTATTTT. Translating gives CASTWVGETDTQYF. Full variable domain (rest looked up from reference TRBV28 and TRBJ2-3): DVKVTQSSRYLVKRTGEKVFLECVQDMDHENMFWYRQDPGLGLRLIYFSYDVKMKEKGDIPEGYSVSREKKERFSLILESASTNQTSMYLCASTWVGETDTQYFGPGTRLTVL.

The V gene is TRBV7-2, the J gene TRBJ2-7; no firm D call. Germline assignment: CDR1 SGHTA and CDR2 FQGNSA. Trimming pared 5 bases from V and 1 base from J, leaving 15 bases between. The CDR3 is 15 amino acids. The chain's CDR3 is CASSPDTLHSYEQYF. CDR3 sequence (DNA): TGTGCCAGCAGCCCCGACACTCTCCATTCCTACGAGCAGTACTTC.

The chain's CDR3 is CAIPPPIDRSSYEQYF. CDR3 nucleotides: TGTGCCATCCCGCCCCCGATCGACAGAAGCTCCTACGAGCAGTACTTC. This sequence joins TRBV28 and TRBJ2-7; D may be TRBD1 (5 bases). There are 16 residues in the CDR3. Germline V CDR1 and CDR2: MDHEN, SYDVKM. Trimming shortened V by 10 bases and J by 0 bases, and 22 bases separated the two germline ends.

The chain joins TRBV28 to TRBJ2-1; D not certain. Germline assignment: CDR1 MDHEN and CDR2 SYDVKM. The CDR3 is made up of 15 amino acids. V lost 6 bases, J lost 1 base, and 13 bases lay in between. CDR3 sequence reads: CASSPVGFSYNEQFF. In DNA, the CDR3 is TGTGCCAGCAGCCCCGTGGGCTTTTCCTACAATGAGCAGTTCTTC.

This clone was picked up a small number of times. The chain recombines TRBV28 with TRBJ2-7, with TRBD1 as a possible D gene (5 bases). The ends were cut back, 2 bases at V and 5 bases at J, with 13 bases in the middle. Germline assignment: CDR1 MDHEN and CDR2 SYDVKM. This CDR3 has 14 amino acids. The CDR3 is CASSLGQGYHEQYF. The CDR3 DNA follows: TGTGCCAGCAGTTTAGGGCAGGGTTACCACGAGCAGTACTTC.

V gene TRBV18 combines with J gene TRBJ2-2, with a tentative D call TRBD1 (6 bases). Germline assignment: CDR1 KGHSH and CDR2 LQKENI. This CDR3 is 16 amino acids long. V was pared by 3 bases and J by 5 bases, with 16 bases between. CDR3: CASSPNRGQGTGELFF. CDR3 sequence (DNA): TGTGCCAGCTCACCGAATAGGGGACAAGGGACCGGGGAGCTGTTTTTT.

This chain joins TRBV28 and TRBJ1-3; D remains unclear. Germline V gives CDR1 MDHEN, CDR2 SYDVKM. V lost 2 bases to trimming and J lost 0 bases, with 8 bases between them. This CDR3 spans 15 amino acids. The CDR3 loop is CASSLSPDSGNTIYF. The DNA for the CDR3 is TGTGCCAGCAGTTTAAGCCCCGACTCTGGAAACACCATATATTTT.

This chain connects TRBV25-1 to TRBJ2-1, with 8 bases lining up with TRBD2. Trimming took 0 bases from V and 2 from J; bases not matched to a gene: 3. The CDR3 is made up of 16 amino acids. Per the germline V gene, CDR1 is MGHDK and CDR2 is SYGVNS. CDR3 nucleotide sequence: TGTGCCAGCAGTGAATATAAAGCGGGAGCCTACAATGAGCAGTTCTTC. Translated: CASSEYKAGAYNEQFF.